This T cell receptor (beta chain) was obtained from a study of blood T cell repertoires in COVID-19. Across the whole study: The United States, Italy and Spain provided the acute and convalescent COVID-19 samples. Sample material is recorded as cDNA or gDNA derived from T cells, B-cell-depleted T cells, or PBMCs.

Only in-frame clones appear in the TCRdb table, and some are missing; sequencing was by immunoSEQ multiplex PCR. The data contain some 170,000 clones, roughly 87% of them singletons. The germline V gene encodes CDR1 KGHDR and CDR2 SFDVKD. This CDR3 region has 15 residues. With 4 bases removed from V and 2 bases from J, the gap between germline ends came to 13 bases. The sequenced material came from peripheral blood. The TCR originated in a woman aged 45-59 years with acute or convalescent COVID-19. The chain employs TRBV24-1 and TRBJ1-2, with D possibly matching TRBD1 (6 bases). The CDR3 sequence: CATSDHTGFNYGYTF. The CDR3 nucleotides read TGTGCCACCAGTGACCACACAGGGTTCAACTATGGCTACACCTTC.